The 27 T cell receptor beta chains in this list originate from one sample, sequenced in a study of cytomegalovirus exposure and HLA in healthy donors. The table came from immunoSEQ multiplex PCR; TCRdb's copy has only in-frame clones and leaves some out. The sample includes 65,000 to 75,000 clones, 80% to 95% of them seen just once. The sequenced material came from PBMCs. The receptors were sampled from a young man in good health and CMV-seropositive.

The genes are TRBV19 and TRBJ2-7; possible D gene TRBD2, 5 bases. The germline V gene encodes CDR1 LNHDA and CDR2 SQIVND (reference sequence). With 5 bases removed from V and 3 bases from J, the gap between germline ends came to 17 bases. The CDR3 spans 15 residues. For the CDR3, the DNA is TGTGCCAGTAGTCCCCTCGGACCTGGAGGCTACGAGCAGTACTTC. As protein: CASSPLGPGGYEQYF.

The gene calls are TRBV6-5 and TRBJ1-2, with 7 bases identical to TRBD1. There are 13 residues in the CDR3. V shed 5 bases and J 1 base; nucleotides not matched to a gene: 1. Germline lookup yields CDR1 MNHEY and CDR2 SVGAGI. CDR3 protein: CASSRQGNYGYTF. The DNA of the CDR3 is TGTGCCAGCAGTCGACAGGGTAACTATGGCTACACCTTC.

This clone was seen a handful of times. In nucleotides, the CDR3 is TGTGCCAGCAGCCCTTCTAGCCAGGCGGGAGAGACCCAGTACTTC. This sequence encodes CASSPSSQAGETQYF. The rearrangement uses TRBV7-6 and TRBJ2-5; maybe TRBD2 (5 bases). Deletions cut 5 bases from V and 4 bases from J, with 17 bases between. The CDR3 covers 15 residues. Germline loops: CDR1 SGHVS, CDR2 FNYEAQ. Combining the CDR3 with reference TRBV7-6 and TRBJ2-5 gives the whole variable domain GAGVSQSPRYKVTKRGQDVALRCDPISGHVSLYWYRQALGQGPEFLTYFNYEAQQDKSGLPNDRFSAERPEGSISTLTIQRTEQRDSAMYRCASSPSSQAGETQYFGPGTRLLVL.

This sequence joins TRBV27 and TRBJ1-5, with D perhaps matching TRBD1 (6 bases). V lost 5 bases, J lost 7 bases, and 12 bases lay in between. Germline-derived CDR1 and CDR2 are MNHEY and SMNVEV (reference sequence). The CDR3 loop spans 13 amino acids. CDR3 region: CASSRGGRQPQHF. Written as DNA, the CDR3 is TGTGCCAGCAGTCGGGGGGGCAGGCAGCCCCAGCATTTT.

The V gene is TRBV6-5, the J gene TRBJ1-3; D gene ambiguous. Trimming removed 2 bases at V and 4 bases at J, with 15 bases between. The CDR3 consists of 16 residues. The germline V gene encodes CDR1 MNHEY and CDR2 SVGAGI. In DNA form, the CDR3 reads TGTGCCAGCAGTTACAACGCGGGAAGAGCCGGAAACACCATATATTTT. Translation gives CASSYNAGRAGNTIYF.

This clone appeared once. The V call is TRBV9, the J call TRBJ1-4; 7 bases fit TRBD1. CDR1 is SGDLS, CDR2 YYNGEE, per germline. This CDR3 has 15 amino acids. V shed 5 bases and J 7 bases; nucleotides not matched to a gene: 11. The DNA for the CDR3 is TGTGCCAGCAGTGATGACAGGGCGGGTAGTGAAAAACTGTTTTTT. Its protein product is CASSDDRAGSEKLFF.

The chain is built from TRBV11-1 and TRBJ2-3; 9 nucleotides line up with TRBD2. V dropped 5 bases and J dropped 4; count of bases not matched to a gene: 13. Germline lookup yields CDR1 SGHAT and CDR2 FQDESV (reference sequence). The length of the CDR3 is 17 residues. In DNA form, the CDR3 reads TGTGCCAGCAGCCTGACTTCGGGTAGCGGGAGCGCAGATACGCAGTATTTT. It specifies CASSLTSGSGSADTQYF.

The chain couples TRBV5-6 to TRBJ1-3; D possibly corresponds to TRBD1 (6 bases). This CDR3 is built from 13 residues. The germline V and J ends were trimmed by 4 bases and 4 bases, with 9 bases remaining between them. The V gene's germline CDR1 is SGHDT and CDR2 YYEEEE. DNA for the CDR3: TGTGCCAGCAGCCAAGACAGGGGAAACACCATATATTTT. Translating gives CASSQDRGNTIYF.

J is TRBJ2-5 and V is TRBV18; the D gene is possibly TRBD2 (6 bases). The germline V gene has CDR1 KGHSH and CDR2 LQKENI. The germline V and J ends were trimmed by 6 bases and 5 bases, with 13 bases remaining between them. CDR3 length: 13 residues. In DNA form, the CDR3 reads TGTGCCAGCTCCGCAGGCGGGGTTGAGACCCAGTACTTC. Amino acids: CASSAGGVETQYF.

The genes are TRBV5-1 and TRBJ2-7; tentative D call: TRBD1 (5 bases). From germline, CDR1 is SGHRS and CDR2 YFSETQ. CDR3 length: 14 residues. V was clipped by 1 base and J by 4 bases, with 12 bases between them. The CDR3 nucleotides read TGCGCCAGCAGCTTGTGGCAGGGTAGTTACGAGCAGTACTTC. Residues: CASSLWQGSYEQYF. The variable domain in full, with the rest retrieved from reference TRBV5-1 and TRBJ2-7, is KAGVTQTPRYLIKTRGQQVTLSCSPISGHRSVSWYQQTPGQGLQFLFEYFSETQRNKGNFPGRFSGRQFSNSRSEMNVSTLELGDSALYLCASSLWQGSYEQYFGPGTRLTVT.

The chain couples TRBV19 to TRBJ2-2; 10 bases map to TRBD2. The length of the CDR3 is 14 residues. CDR1 LNHDA and CDR2 SQIVND come from the germline V gene (reference sequence). Unmatched junction bases numbered 0, after V lost 8 bases and J lost 0 bases. In nucleotides, the CDR3 is TGTGCCAGTGGGACTAGCGCGAACACCGGGGAGCTGTTTTTT. Translating gives CASGTSANTGELFF. The full variable domain, its missing parts supplied by reference TRBV19 and TRBJ2-2, is DGGITQSPKYLFRKEGQNVTLSCEQNLNHDAMYWYRQDPGQGLRLIYYSQIVNDFQKGDIAEGYSVSREKKESFPLTVTSAQKNPTAFYLCASGTSANTGELFFGEGSRLTVL.

The rearrangement uses TRBV13 and TRBJ2-7, with D uncertain. V lost 3 bases to trimming and J lost 0 bases, with 9 bases between them. CDR3 size: 14 residues. Germline CDR1 is PRHDT and CDR2 is FYEKMQ (reference sequence). This chain's CDR3 is CASSLGSLSYEQYF. As DNA, the CDR3 is TGTGCCAGCAGCTTGGGCAGTCTCTCCTACGAGCAGTACTTC.

The V and J genes are TRBV2 and TRBJ1-2; TRBD1 is a possible D gene (5 bases). The CDR3 has 14 amino acids. Trimming took 3 bases from V and 3 from J, leaving 11 bases between them. CDR1 is SNHLY, CDR2 FYNNEI, per germline. The CDR3 spells CASSDRGSDYGYTF. CDR3 nucleotides: TGTGCCAGCAGTGATAGGGGAAGTGACTATGGCTACACCTTC.

The table lists this clone with a few counts. The V call is TRBV5-6, the J call TRBJ2-7; D not resolved. Germline values: CDR1 SGHDT, CDR2 YYEEEE. V was pared by 4 bases and J by 3 bases, with 11 bases between. The CDR3 length is 13 residues. In DNA, the CDR3 is TGTGCCAGCAGCATATTACAGAACTACGAGCAGTACTTC. Amino acid sequence: CASSILQNYEQYF.

The chain uses TRBV6-6 and TRBJ1-2, with 7 nucleotides matching TRBD1. This CDR3 region has 15 residues. The ends lost 2 bases at V and 5 bases at J; junction bases unmatched: 8. Germline V lookup: CDR1 MNHNY, CDR2 SVGAGI (reference sequence). The CDR3 bases are TGTGCCAGCAGTTACCCTCAGGGGGTGCGATATGGCTACACCTTC. Translating gives CASSYPQGVRYGYTF.

The V and J genes are TRBV5-1 and TRBJ2-7; 10 nucleotides align to TRBD2. Germline CDR1 and CDR2: SGHRS and YFSETQ. The CDR3 totals 15 residues. V trimming: 1 base; J trimming: 3 bases; junction bases outside the gene matches: 4. For the CDR3, the DNA is TGCGCCAGCAGCTTGACTAGCGGGAAACACTACGAGCAGTACTTC. It encodes CASSLTSGKHYEQYF.

CDR3 in amino acids: CASSPTPSGPYEQYF. DNA for the CDR3: TGCGCCAGCAGCCCTACGCCAAGCGGACCCTACGAGCAGTACTTC. V is TRBV5-1 and J is TRBJ2-7; a possible D gene is TRBD2 (5 bases). V was shortened by 4 bases and J by 2 bases, with 16 bases between the two germline ends. CDR3 length: 15 residues. Germline CDR1 SGHRS, CDR2 YFSETQ.

V and J are TRBV27 and TRBJ2-1; D is perhaps TRBD2 (6 bases). The V end lost 3 bases, the J end lost 2 bases, and 14 bases lay between the germline ends. In germline, CDR1 is MNHEY, CDR2 SMNVEV (reference sequence). The CDR3 has 16 residues. The CDR3: CASSLLEGEAYNEQFF. DNA of the CDR3: TGTGCCAGCAGTTTGCTGGAGGGAGAGGCCTACAATGAGCAGTTCTTC.

This CDR3 is CAWSVGEAYGYTF. CDR3 bases: TGTGCCTGGAGTGTAGGGGAGGCCTATGGCTACACCTTC. The chain uses TRBV30 and TRBJ1-2, with a possible D match to TRBD1 (5 bases). The CDR3 contains 13 residues. Trimming took 0 bases from V and 4 from J, leaving 9 bases between them. CDR1 and CDR2 from the germline V gene are GTSNPN and SVGIG (reference sequence).

The chain joins TRBV18 to TRBJ1-3; D unclear. Germline CDR1 is KGHSH and CDR2 is LQKENI. The length of the CDR3 is 15 residues. Deletions cut 3 bases from V and 2 bases from J, with 11 bases between. This chain's CDR3 is CASSPGPLAGNTIYF. The CDR3 DNA sequence: TGTGCCAGCTCACCTGGGCCGCTCGCTGGAAACACCATATATTTT.

The rearrangement uses TRBV18 and TRBJ1-1, with TRBD1 identical over 8 bases. The CDR3 contains 18 residues. Per germline, CDR1 KGHSH and CDR2 LQKENI. V lost 1 base to trimming and J lost 0 bases; unmatched junction nucleotides: 10. The CDR3 region is CASSPQLGQGRMNTEAFF. CDR3 bases: TGTGCCAGCTCACCACAATTAGGACAGGGTCGGATGAACACTGAAGCTTTCTTT.

This clone showed up many times. The V and J genes are TRBV30 and TRBJ2-2; 9 nucleotides line up with TRBD2. The V gene end was trimmed by 0 bases and the J gene end by 6 bases; junction bases not matched to a gene: 2. CDR1 GTSNPN and CDR2 SVGIG come from the germline V gene (reference sequence). The CDR3 runs 14 residues. The CDR3 nucleotides are TGTGCCTGGAGTGTAAAGCGGGAGGCCGGGGAGCTGTTTTTT. This sequence encodes CAWSVKREAGELFF.

The gene calls are TRBV27 and TRBJ2-1; TRBD2 matches 8 bases. Germline V gene sequence: CDR1 MNHEY, CDR2 SMNVEV (reference sequence). The CDR3 is 14 residues long. Trimming took 6 bases from V and 4 from J; bases not matched to a gene: 5. CDR3 coding DNA: TGTGCCAGCAGAAGACTAGCGTCGTACAATGAGCAGTTCTTC. It codes for CASRRLASYNEQFF.

CDR3 bases: TGTGCCAGCAGCGTACAGGGGGCGGCCTACGAGCAGTACTTC. Translating gives CASSVQGAAYEQYF. The V gene is TRBV9, the J gene TRBJ2-7; 8 bases map to TRBD1. CDR1 is SGDLS, CDR2 YYNGEE, per germline. Germline trimming cut 1 base from V and 2 bases from J; bases unmatched to any gene: 2. The CDR3 is made up of 14 amino acids.

The V gene is TRBV9, the J gene TRBJ2-1; D might be TRBD2 (5 bases). The CDR3 spans 15 residues. V was clipped by 2 bases and J by 8 bases, with 17 bases between them. Germline V gene lookup returns CDR1 SGDLS and CDR2 YYNGEE. The CDR3 protein is CASSVGLGGLDEQFF. CDR3 coding DNA: TGTGCCAGCAGCGTTGGCCTAGGAGGTCTGGATGAGCAGTTCTTC.

The CDR3: CASSLDEGGQISYEQYF. The CDR3 DNA reads as TGTGCCAGCAGCTTAGATGAGGGGGGACAGATCTCCTACGAGCAGTACTTC. The chain couples TRBV11-2 to TRBJ2-7; perhaps TRBD1 as D (7 bases). In germline, CDR1 is SGHAT, CDR2 FQNNGV. Trimming pared 0 bases from V and 0 bases from J, leaving 15 bases between. CDR3 size: 17 residues.

The chain employs TRBV30 and TRBJ2-7, with 10 bases fitting TRBD2. From germline, CDR1 is GTSNPN and CDR2 SVGIG (reference sequence). V lost 5 bases and J lost 4; bases outside the gene matches: 2. The CDR3 spans 12 residues. CDR3 nucleotides: TGTGCCTGGCGGACTAGCGGTTACGAGCAGTACTTC. Translating gives CAWRTSGYEQYF. Full variable domain (outside the CDR3, taken from reference TRBV30 and TRBJ2-7): SQTIHQWPATLVQPVGSPLSLECTVEGTSNPNLYWYRQAAGRGLQLLFYSVGIGQISSEVPQNLSASRPQDRQFILSSKKLLLSDSGFYLCAWRTSGYEQYFGPGTRLTVT.